This TCR beta chain is from a study of cytotoxic CD8 clonotypes in ibrutinib-treated CLL. Study results and limitations: Public clonotypes were seen rarely and were contracted or stable on treatment.

The length of the CDR3 is 14 residues. CDR1 is MNHNS, CDR2 SASEGT, per germline. After removal of 5 bases from V and 5 bases from J, the junction contained 8 bases not matched to a gene. Profiling relied on immunoSEQ multiplex PCR, and the TCRdb table lists in-frame clones only, not all of them. Of about 45,000 clones listed, under 80% were seen once; the top ten hold 20% to 25%. On this clone: Its specificity is not known.

The clonotype was recovered from a human donor with chronic lymphocytic leukemia. V gene TRBV6-1 combines with J gene TRBJ1-1; 7 bases line up with TRBD1. This sample comprised PBMCs, obtained after 24 months of ibrutinib treatment. The CDR3 reads CASSIGTAVTEAFF. In DNA form, the CDR3 reads TGTGCCAGCAGTATCGGGACAGCGGTAACTGAAGCTTTCTTT.